These 31 T cell receptor beta chains share one sample of origin, sequenced in a study of T cell responses to AZD1222 COVID-19 vaccine. Libraries were prepared by immunoSEQ multiplex PCR; TCRdb keeps only in-frame clonotypes and omits some of them. The repertoire has 65,000 to 100,000 clones, around 93% of them found once; the top ten carry 6.5% to 9.5%. This specimen consisted of peripheral blood, obtained 28 days after the second AZD1222 dose. The receptors originated from an adult who received the AZD1222 COVID-19 vaccine.

This clone came up once. The chain has TRBV5-8 and TRBJ1-5; D uncertain. The CDR3 extends over 12 amino acids. With 0 bases removed from V and 3 bases from J, the gap between germline ends came to 1 base. Germline values: CDR1 SGHTS, CDR2 YDEGEE. For the CDR3, the DNA is TGTGCCAGCAGCTTGGTCAATCAGCCCCAGCATTTT. It codes for CASSLVNQPQHF.

The chain links TRBV7-2 to TRBJ1-4, with D unclear. CDR3 size: 14 residues. Germline V gene lookup returns CDR1 SGHTA and CDR2 FQGNSA. Trimming pared 1 base from V and 8 bases from J, leaving 11 bases between. CDR3 loop: CASSLEAFGEKLFF. CDR3 in DNA: TGTGCCAGCAGCTTAGAGGCCTTTGGGGAAAAACTGTTTTTT.

The chain couples TRBV19 to TRBJ2-1; maybe TRBD2 (6 bases). This CDR3 is 13 amino acids long. The germline V and J ends were trimmed by 10 bases and 1 base, with 11 bases remaining between them. Germline V lookup: CDR1 LNHDA, CDR2 SQIVND (reference sequence). The chain's CDR3 is CATTSWSYNEQFF. The CDR3 region has the DNA TGTGCCACAACTAGCTGGTCCTACAATGAGCAGTTCTTC.

This clone was counted a few times. The V call is TRBV7-9, the J call TRBJ2-1; D call uncertain. From germline, CDR1 is SEHNR and CDR2 FQNEAQ (reference sequence). This CDR3 is built from 13 residues. The ends were cut back, 4 bases at V and 2 bases at J, with 6 bases in the middle. The chain's CDR3 is CASSSPTYNEQFF. The CDR3 nucleotides are TGTGCCAGCAGCTCCCCTACCTACAATGAGCAGTTCTTC.

The V and J genes are TRBV6-5 and TRBJ2-7; 9 nucleotides agree with TRBD2. The CDR3 spans 15 residues. Germline V lookup: CDR1 MNHEY, CDR2 SVGAGI. After removal of 8 bases from V and 4 bases from J, the junction contained 12 bases not matched to a gene. The CDR3 here is CASLYGVAGEYEQYF. The CDR3 DNA follows: TGTGCCAGCCTCTACGGGGTAGCGGGAGAATACGAGCAGTACTTC.

The CDR3 nucleotides are TGTGCCAGCAGTTTCTTCGGGCAGGGGGTCCCCACGGGCTATGGCTACACCTTC. Translating it yields CASSFFGQGVPTGYGYTF. This chain links TRBV28 with TRBJ1-2, with TRBD1 matching over 7 bases. V dropped 3 bases and J dropped 4; count of bases not matched to a gene: 17. The CDR3 runs 18 residues. Germline loops: CDR1 MDHEN, CDR2 SYDVKM.

The rearrangement joins TRBV9 to TRBJ2-2, with D perhaps matching TRBD2 (6 bases). The CDR3 runs 13 residues. Per germline, CDR1 SGDLS and CDR2 YYNGEE. Trimming removed 0 bases from V and 7 bases from J, with 7 bases in between. The CDR3 protein is CASSVAGSGELFF. DNA for the CDR3: TGTGCCAGCAGCGTAGCCGGGAGCGGGGAGCTGTTTTTT.

The chain uses TRBV7-2 and TRBJ2-7, with 9 bases lining up with TRBD2. Trimming took 2 bases from V and 4 from J; bases not matched to a gene: 6. CDR1 SGHTA and CDR2 FQGNSA come from the germline V gene. The CDR3 length is 15 residues. For the CDR3, the DNA is TGTGCCAGCAGCTTACAGGGCGGGAGGGAGTACGAGCAGTACTTC. Amino acids: CASSLQGGREYEQYF. Complete variable domain (other parts from reference TRBV7-2 and TRBJ2-7): GAGVSQSPSNKVTEKGKDVELRCDPISGHTALYWYRQSLGQGLEFLIYFQGNSAPDKSGLPSDRFSAERTGGSVSTLTIQRTQQEDSAVYLCASSLQGGREYEQYFGPGTRLTVT.

The sample holds one count of this clone. The rearrangement links TRBV29-1 to TRBJ2-1, with 9 bases aligning to TRBD1. This CDR3 comprises 12 residues. Losses at the gene ends were 7 bases for V and 8 bases for J; bases not matched to a gene: 6. Germline values: CDR1 SQVTM, CDR2 ANQGSEA. This CDR3 reads CSADRGGDEQFF. The CDR3 bases are TGCAGCGCTGACAGGGGGGGCGATGAGCAGTTCTTC.

The V call is TRBV7-9, the J call TRBJ2-7; 9 positions match TRBD1. CDR3 length equals 16 residues. Germline V gives CDR1 SEHNR, CDR2 FQNEAQ (reference sequence). After removal of 5 bases from V and 2 bases from J, the junction contained 10 bases not matched to a gene. The CDR3 is CASSTPRTGVAYEQYF. DNA of the CDR3: TGTGCCAGCAGCACCCCCCGGACAGGGGTAGCCTACGAGCAGTACTTC.

This chain uses TRBV3-1 (or the pseudogene TRBV3-2) with TRBJ2-1; D call uncertain. This CDR3 comprises 16 residues. Germline CDR1 is LGHDT and CDR2 is YNNKEL (reference sequence). Trimming cost V 0 bases and J 1 base, with 10 bases left between them. CDR3 sequence reads: CASSQDISVSYNEQFF. CDR3 DNA: TGTGCCAGCAGCCAAGATATAAGCGTTTCCTACAATGAGCAGTTCTTC.

V is TRBV7-9 and J is TRBJ2-1; TRBD2 agrees at 10 bases. V trimming: 3 bases; J trimming: 5 bases; junction bases outside the gene matches: 4. This CDR3 region has 15 residues. CDR1 is SEHNR and CDR2 is FQNEAQ in the germline V gene (reference sequence). The CDR3 is CASSLTSGYDNEQFF. The CDR3 region has the DNA TGTGCCAGCAGCTTGACTAGCGGGTACGACAATGAGCAGTTCTTC.

This clone was seen only once. The genes are TRBV2 and TRBJ2-2, with 8 bases lining up with TRBD2. The V gene end was trimmed by 5 bases and the J gene end by 1 base; junction bases not matched to a gene: 3. Germline assignment: CDR1 SNHLY and CDR2 FYNNEI. The CDR3 runs to 15 residues. This CDR3 is CASSLTSGNTGELFF. The CDR3 coding sequence is TGTGCCAGCAGTCTAACTAGCGGGAACACCGGGGAGCTGTTTTTT.

This chain connects TRBV4-1 to TRBJ1-3; possibly TRBD1 for D (6 bases). V gave up 3 bases and J gave up 3 bases, with 18 bases separating them. The germline CDR1 and CDR2 sequences are MGHRA and YSYEKL. This CDR3 region has 17 residues. The CDR3 is CASSQEGTRGFGNTIYF. CDR3 bases: TGCGCCAGCAGCCAGGAGGGGACACGGGGGTTTGGAAACACCATATATTTT.

The chain is built from TRBV7-8 and TRBJ1-5; no clear D. V lost 4 bases and J 0 bases, leaving 7 bases between the germline ends. This CDR3 has 14 residues. Germline CDR1 is SGHVS and CDR2 is FQNEAQ. In DNA form, the CDR3 reads TGTGCCAGCAGCTCGGTGTATAGCAATCAGCCCCAGCATTTT. Its translation: CASSSVYSNQPQHF.

The V call is TRBV27, the J call TRBJ1-5; 11 nucleotides align to TRBD1. V gave up 6 bases and J gave up 4 bases; unmatched junction bases: 2. The CDR3 sequence is 14 residues long. The germline V gene has CDR1 MNHEY and CDR2 SMNVEV (reference sequence). In nucleotides, the CDR3 is TGTGCCAGCAGCCGGGACAGGGGGAATCAGCCCCAGCATTTT. Its protein product is CASSRDRGNQPQHF.

This rearrangement joins TRBV5-1 to TRBJ2-3; TRBD1 might be the D (8 bases). The germline V gene has CDR1 SGHRS and CDR2 YFSETQ. The V end lost 2 bases, the J end lost 3 bases, and 16 bases lay between the germline ends. This CDR3 comprises 16 residues. CDR3 bases: TGCGCCAGCAGCTTTTCCCCACAGGGGGGGACAGATACGCAGTATTTT. It yields the protein CASSFSPQGGTDTQYF.

The CDR3 loop is CASSIGTSGSTDTQYF. The CDR3 DNA is TGCGCCAGCAGCATCGGGACTAGCGGTAGCACAGATACGCAGTATTTT. This chain connects TRBV5-1 to TRBJ2-3; 11 bases agree with TRBD2. Trimming cost V 4 bases and J 0 bases; bases outside gene matches: 4. CDR3 size: 16 residues. Germline loops: CDR1 SGHRS, CDR2 YFSETQ.

The rearrangement links TRBV28 to TRBJ1-2; possible D gene TRBD1, 6 bases. The CDR3 consists of 15 residues. CDR1 MDHEN and CDR2 SYDVKM come from the germline V gene. V lost 4 bases and J 2 bases, leaving 14 bases between the germline ends. In DNA, the CDR3 is TGTGCCAGCAGTTCCCGCCTGACAGGAAACTATGGCTACACCTTC. It is translated as CASSSRLTGNYGYTF.

The chain is built from TRBV27 and TRBJ2-7; TRBD1 matches 7 bases. The CDR3 length is 15 residues. CDR1 MNHEY and CDR2 SMNVEV come from the germline V gene (reference sequence). V was pared by 5 bases and J by 2 bases, with 9 bases of the junction left unmatched. CDR3 loop: CASSTRDSRTYEQYF. The CDR3 DNA follows: TGTGCCAGCAGTACCCGGGACAGCCGAACCTACGAGCAGTACTTC.

This clone was picked up one time. The CDR3 loop is CASSLAVTSGGSSYEQYF. In DNA form, the CDR3 reads TGTGCCAGCAGCTTAGCTGTGACTAGCGGGGGGAGCTCCTACGAGCAGTACTTC. The chain combines TRBV7-6 with TRBJ2-7; 13 bases agree with TRBD2. The germline V gene has CDR1 SGHVS and CDR2 FNYEAQ. The V and J ends lost 0 bases and 0 bases, in that order; junction bases with no gene match: 5. This CDR3 comprises 18 residues. The complete variable domain, with remaining parts taken from reference TRBV7-6 and TRBJ2-7, reads GAGVSQSPRYKVTKRGQDVALRCDPISGHVSLYWYRQALGQGPEFLTYFNYEAQQDKSGLPNDRFSAERPEGSISTLTIQRTEQRDSAMYRCASSLAVTSGGSSYEQYFGPGTRLTVT.

This rearrangement joins TRBV19 to TRBJ2-1, with D possibly being TRBD2 (6 bases). This CDR3 comprises 16 residues. The germline V gene has CDR1 LNHDA and CDR2 SQIVND (reference sequence). V gave up 5 bases and J gave up 1 base, with 15 bases separating them. This chain's CDR3 is CASSQRAGQSYNEQFF. DNA of the CDR3: TGTGCCAGTAGTCAGAGGGCGGGGCAATCCTACAATGAGCAGTTCTTC.

The genes are TRBV3-1 (or the pseudogene TRBV3-2) and TRBJ2-1; weak D call: TRBD2 (5 bases). V shed 2 bases and J shed 8 bases, with 10 bases lying between them. CDR3 length equals 13 residues. Germline V gene lookup returns CDR1 LGHDT and CDR2 YNNKEL (reference sequence). The CDR3 loop is CASSQRAEDEQFF. DNA for the CDR3: TGTGCCAGCAGCCAACGGGCGGAGGATGAGCAGTTCTTC.

This chain links TRBV19 with TRBJ1-2; no clear D gene. V lost 5 bases, J lost 6 bases, and 13 bases lay in between. The CDR3 extends over 13 amino acids. Germline V gene data show CDR1 as LNHDA and CDR2 as SQIVND (reference sequence). CDR3 in amino acids: CASSPSPVDGYTF. The CDR3 DNA is TGTGCCAGTAGTCCCTCCCCGGTGGATGGCTACACCTTC. Looking up the rest from reference TRBV19 and TRBJ1-2 gives the full variable domain: DGGITQSPKYLFRKEGQNVTLSCEQNLNHDAMYWYRQDPGQGLRLIYYSQIVNDFQKGDIAEGYSVSREKKESFPLTVTSAQKNPTAFYLCASSPSPVDGYTFGSGTRLTVV.

This chain uses TRBV24-1 with TRBJ1-5; TRBD1 matches 7 bases. The V gene end was trimmed by 1 base and the J gene end by 6 bases; junction bases not matched to a gene: 8. Germline CDR1 is KGHDR and CDR2 is SFDVKD. The CDR3 contains 16 residues. The CDR3 nucleotides are TGTGCCACCAGTGATTTAGGCAGGGGGAGAGGTCAGCCCCAGCATTTT. It codes for CATSDLGRGRGQPQHF.

V is TRBV4-1 and J is TRBJ1-6; weak D call: TRBD1 (5 bases). Deletions cut 4 bases from V and 6 bases from J, with 10 bases between. The CDR3 covers 14 residues. Germline-derived CDR1 and CDR2 are MGHRA and YSYEKL. CDR3 nucleotides: TGCGCCAGCAGCCCCCTGGGGCGTAATTCACCCCTCCACTTT. Its translation is CASSPLGRNSPLHF.

The chain carries TRBV3-1 (or the pseudogene TRBV3-2) and TRBJ2-1; 8 bases agree with TRBD2. J gave up 4 bases and V 3 bases, and 5 bases lay outside the gene matches. This CDR3 region has 15 residues. The germline CDR1 and CDR2 sequences are LGHDT and YNNKEL (reference sequence). Here the CDR3 DNA reads TGTGCCAGCAGCCAGATGGTAGCGGGGTACAATGAGCAGTTCTTC. It is translated as CASSQMVAGYNEQFF.

This rearrangement joins TRBV28 to TRBJ2-7; 12 bases agree with TRBD1. CDR1 and CDR2 (germline): MDHEN, SYDVKM. Germline trimming cut 4 bases from V and 6 bases from J; bases unmatched to any gene: 10. The CDR3 runs to 16 residues. The CDR3 loop is CASSSQGQGARGEQYF. CDR3 sequence (DNA): TGTGCCAGCAGTTCCCAGGGACAGGGGGCGAGGGGCGAGCAGTACTTC.

In its sample, this clone was seen a few times. V is TRBV7-2 and J is TRBJ2-1; 12 bases fit TRBD2. CDR1 is SGHTA, CDR2 FQGNSA, per germline. The CDR3 runs to 17 residues. The V gene end was trimmed by 5 bases and the J gene end by 4 bases; junction bases not matched to a gene: 9. The chain's CDR3 is CASSTGPGLAGYNEQFF. Written as DNA, the CDR3 is TGTGCCAGCAGCACGGGACCGGGACTAGCGGGTTACAATGAGCAGTTCTTC.

The chain links TRBV3-1 (or the pseudogene TRBV3-2) to TRBJ1-3, with D perhaps matching TRBD1 (5 bases). Deletions cut 2 bases from V and 4 bases from J, with 12 bases between. This CDR3 is 15 amino acids long. The germline gives CDR1 LGHDT, CDR2 YNNKEL (reference sequence). In DNA, the CDR3 is TGTGCCAGCAGCCAACCATCAGGGCGAGGAAACACCATATATTTT. The encoded protein is CASSQPSGRGNTIYF.

This clone has a single count. The rearrangement links TRBV5-8 to TRBJ1-4, with no clear D. The CDR3 length is 12 residues. Per germline, CDR1 SGHTS and CDR2 YDEGEE. Trimming cost V 5 bases and J 4 bases, with 6 bases left between them. CDR3 in DNA: TGTGCCAGCAGTCGTAATAATGAAAAACTGTTTTTT. It specifies CASSRNNEKLFF.